Below are 28 T cell receptor beta chains sequenced from a single sample in a study of blood T cell repertoires in COVID-19. Method: immunoSEQ multiplex PCR; TCRdb's copy keeps in-frame clones and lacks some. Of approximately 100,000 clones in the sample, roughly 79% were seen once. Sequencing was performed on peripheral blood. These receptors originate from a human donor in a cohort sampled during active COVID-19.

The table lists this clone with a count of one. The chain couples TRBV15 to TRBJ2-7; 7 bases line up with TRBD1. The CDR3 covers 15 residues. The germline V gene encodes CDR1 LNHNV and CDR2 YYDKDF (reference sequence). V lost 5 bases and J lost 2; bases outside the gene matches: 9. CDR3 sequence reads: CATSPPGTATYEQYF. CDR3 nucleotide sequence: TGTGCCACCAGCCCCCCCGGGACAGCCACCTACGAGCAGTACTTC.

The CDR3 region is CASSSRPDTQYF. For the CDR3, the DNA is TGTGCCAGCAGCTCGAGGCCAGATACGCAGTATTTT. The chain is built from TRBV3-1 (or the pseudogene TRBV3-2) and TRBJ2-3; D is uncertain. The V end lost 5 bases, the J end lost 4 bases, and 7 bases lay between the germline ends. The CDR3 extends over 12 amino acids. Germline V lookup: CDR1 LGHDT, CDR2 YNNKEL (reference sequence).

The chain joins TRBV20-1 to TRBJ2-3, with TRBD2 matching 10 bases. The V gene's germline CDR1 is DFQATT and CDR2 SNEGSKA (reference sequence). After removal of 6 bases from V and 1 base from J, the junction contained 13 bases not matched to a gene. The CDR3 loop spans 17 amino acids. CDR3 sequence: CSASGGASGRGTDTQYF. The CDR3 bases are TGCAGTGCCAGTGGAGGGGCTAGCGGGAGAGGCACAGATACGCAGTATTTT.

This clone was detected a few times. This chain connects TRBV2 to TRBJ2-7, with 9 bases lining up with TRBD2. This CDR3 contains 16 residues. The germline V gene encodes CDR1 SNHLY and CDR2 FYNNEI. J gave up 0 bases and V 0 bases, and 3 bases lay outside the gene matches. The CDR3 sequence is CASSEARGGTSYEQYF. The CDR3 DNA sequence: TGTGCCAGCAGTGAAGCGCGGGGGGGCACCTCCTACGAGCAGTACTTC.

The CDR3 DNA follows: TGTGCCAGCAGCTCGCAGGGGAAGAACACCGGGGAGCTGTTTTTT. Translating it yields CASSSQGKNTGELFF. The chain couples TRBV7-9 to TRBJ2-2; the D gene is possibly TRBD1 (6 bases). The CDR3 runs to 15 residues. CDR1 and CDR2 (germline): SEHNR, FQNEAQ (reference sequence). The V end lost 4 bases, the J end lost 1 base, and 10 bases lay between the germline ends.

The chain recombines TRBV6-2 or TRBV6-3 with TRBJ1-3, with D uncertain. This CDR3 is 15 amino acids long. The germline V and J ends were trimmed by 0 bases and 4 bases, with 10 bases remaining between them. Looked up from germline, CDR1 is MNHEY and CDR2 is SVGEGT. The CDR3 DNA reads TGTGCCAGCAGTTACTCGACGGGGTTCGGAAACACCATATATTTT. It is translated as CASSYSTGFGNTIYF.

This chain uses TRBV12-3 or TRBV12-4 with TRBJ1-5, with a weak D call TRBD1 (5 bases). The CDR3 is 12 amino acids. The V end was cut by 2 bases, the J end by 6 bases, with 5 bases between. CDR3 sequence reads: CASSLQGQPQHF. The CDR3 region has the DNA TGTGCCAGCAGTTTACAGGGTCAGCCCCAGCATTTT.

The J gene is TRBJ2-5, the V gene TRBV24-1, with D possibly being TRBD2 (5 bases). Trimming took off 0 bases at V and 0 bases at J, with 7 bases between the two ends. The CDR3 is 15 amino acids. In germline, CDR1 is KGHDR, CDR2 SFDVKD. The DNA for the CDR3 is TGTGCCACCAGTGATTTGACTAGAGACCAAGAGACCCAGTACTTC. Protein sequence: CATSDLTRDQETQYF.

V is TRBV7-2 and J is TRBJ1-1; possible D gene TRBD1, 6 bases. This CDR3 comprises 13 residues. V was clipped by 2 bases and J by 5 bases, with 9 bases between them. CDR1 is SGHTA, CDR2 FQGNSA, per germline. The CDR3 sequence is CASSLTGPTEAFF. DNA of the CDR3: TGTGCCAGCAGCTTAACAGGGCCTACTGAAGCTTTCTTT.

CDR3 in amino acids: CANEKRKGGNQPQHF. The CDR3 bases are TGTGCCAACGAAAAACGGAAGGGAGGAAATCAGCCCCAGCATTTT. The rearrangement joins TRBV6-5 to TRBJ1-5; D gene unclear. The CDR3 is 15 residues long. Trimming shortened V by 10 bases and J by 4 bases, and 20 bases separated the two germline ends. The germline CDR1 and CDR2 sequences are MNHEY and SVGAGI.

The count of this clone is one. V and J are TRBV30 and TRBJ1-2, with 7 bases fitting TRBD1. The CDR3 length is 15 residues. The V gene end was trimmed by 4 bases and the J gene end by 7 bases; junction bases not matched to a gene: 15. CDR1 is GTSNPN, CDR2 SVGIG, per germline (reference sequence). The CDR3: CAWNPISRDSAGYTF. The CDR3 coding sequence is TGTGCCTGGAATCCGATATCGCGGGACAGCGCTGGCTACACCTTC.

The table lists this clone with a few counts. The gene calls are TRBV7-2 and TRBJ2-5, with 12 positions matching TRBD2. The CDR3 totals 16 residues. CDR1 and CDR2 (germline): SGHTA, FQGNSA. J was trimmed by 5 bases and V by 1 base; bases with no gene match: 5. For the CDR3, the DNA is TGTGCCAGCAGCTTAGGGCAACTAGCGGGAGGTGAGACCCAGTACTTC. Protein: CASSLGQLAGGETQYF.

In this sample, this clone turned up once. J is TRBJ2-7 and V is TRBV9; 7 bases match TRBD1. Germline loops: CDR1 SGDLS, CDR2 YYNGEE. The J segment lost 2 bases and the V segment lost 2 bases, leaving 4 bases of the junction unmatched. The CDR3 totals 14 residues. In DNA form, the CDR3 reads TGTGCCAGCAGCGTTGGACAGGCTACCTACGAGCAGTACTTC. Its translation: CASSVGQATYEQYF.

The rearrangement uses TRBV5-1 and TRBJ1-5; 7 bases match TRBD1. The CDR3 sequence is 15 residues long. CDR1 and CDR2 (germline): SGHRS, YFSETQ. Trimming cost V 4 bases and J 3 bases; bases outside gene matches: 7. The CDR3 loop is CASSPGTVSNQPQHF. CDR3 nucleotides: TGCGCCAGCAGCCCGGGGACAGTGTCCAATCAGCCCCAGCATTTT.

This chain links TRBV4-3 with TRBJ2-5; possible D gene TRBD2, 5 bases. Looked up from germline, CDR1 is LGHNA and CDR2 is YSLEER. V gave up 0 bases and J gave up 5 bases, with 13 bases separating them. The CDR3 is 15 amino acids. CDR3 loop: CASSQDLLARETQYF. In DNA form, the CDR3 reads TGCGCCAGCAGCCAAGATCTCCTAGCACGTGAGACCCAGTACTTC.

This rearrangement joins TRBV30 to TRBJ1-5; D is perhaps TRBD1 (5 bases). V gave up 0 bases and J gave up 6 bases, with 9 bases separating them. The CDR3 loop spans 13 amino acids. CDR1 and CDR2 from the germline V gene are GTSNPN and SVGIG (reference sequence). The CDR3 DNA is TGTGCCTGGAGTGTACACGGGGGTCAGCCCCAGCATTTT. Its protein is CAWSVHGGQPQHF. Combining the CDR3 with reference TRBV30 and TRBJ1-5 gives the whole variable domain SQTIHQWPATLVQPVGSPLSLECTVEGTSNPNLYWYRQAAGRGLQLLFYSVGIGQISSEVPQNLSASRPQDRQFILSSKKLLLSDSGFYLCAWSVHGGQPQHFGDGTRLSIL.

This rearrangement joins TRBV6-5 to TRBJ2-7, with TRBD1 matching 7 bases. CDR3 length: 14 residues. Germline V lookup: CDR1 MNHEY, CDR2 SVGAGI. V shed 6 bases and J 4 bases; nucleotides not matched to a gene: 9. The CDR3 DNA sequence: TGTGCCAGCAGACCGGGGACAGTCGTTTACGAGCAGTACTTC. It translates to CASRPGTVVYEQYF.

J is TRBJ2-4 and V is TRBV7-2; 7 nucleotides line up with TRBD1. CDR3 length: 15 residues. Trimming cost V 5 bases and J 1 base; bases outside gene matches: 5. Germline V gene data show CDR1 as SGHTA and CDR2 as FQGNSA. For the CDR3, the DNA is TGTGCCAGCAGCCCCCCGGGACAGGCCAAAAACATTCAGTACTTC. Its translation is CASSPPGQAKNIQYF.

This chain uses TRBV1 with TRBJ1-2; the D call of TRBD1 is as the table states it, not checked on the DNA. TRBV1 is given as a pseudogene. The CDR3 spans 13 residues. CDR3 region: CTSSQTGEDGYTF. The CDR3, as DNA: TGCACCAGCAGCCAGACAGGGGAGGATGGCTACACCTTC.

The rearrangement uses TRBV6-2 or TRBV6-3 and TRBJ2-7, with 12 positions matching TRBD1. After removal of 3 bases from V and 7 bases from J, the junction contained 7 bases not matched to a gene. Germline CDR1 MNHEY, CDR2 SVGEGT. The CDR3 length is 15 residues. CDR3 bases: TGTGCCAGCAGTTATATCGGGACAGGGGGCGAGGAGCAGTACTTC. Translation: CASSYIGTGGEEQYF.

This chain uses TRBV11-2 with TRBJ1-5; 7 positions agree with TRBD1. V dropped 2 bases and J dropped 6; count of bases not matched to a gene: 1. This CDR3 has 13 residues. The germline CDR1 and CDR2 sequences are SGHAT and FQNNGV. The CDR3 loop reads CASSLQGGQPQHF. The CDR3 DNA is TGTGCCAGCAGCTTACAGGGGGGTCAGCCCCAGCATTTT.

V usage is TRBV19 and J usage is TRBJ1-2; TRBD1 is a possible D gene (5 bases). The CDR3 loop spans 15 amino acids. CDR1 is LNHDA and CDR2 is SQIVND in the germline V gene (reference sequence). The V end lost 3 bases, the J end lost 1 base, and 12 bases lay between the germline ends. CDR3 sequence reads: CASSMGLLFNYGYTF. The DNA for the CDR3 is TGTGCCAGTAGTATGGGACTGCTTTTTAACTATGGCTACACCTTC.

The rearrangement joins TRBV25-1 to TRBJ2-5; TRBD2 aligns across 7 bases. The CDR3 loop spans 14 amino acids. Trimming removed 3 bases from V and 5 bases from J; junction bases left unmatched: 6. CDR1 is MGHDK and CDR2 is SYGVNS in the germline V gene. The CDR3 nucleotides are TGTGCCAGCAGTGACGGGGGGTCCCGGGAGACCCAGTACTTC. Translated: CASSDGGSRETQYF.

Only one count was recorded for this clone. The J gene is TRBJ1-2, the V gene TRBV6-4, with 7 bases lining up with TRBD1. The ends lost 3 bases at V and 5 bases at J; junction bases unmatched: 3. This CDR3 region has 13 residues. Germline CDR1 reads MRHNA; CDR2 reads SNTAGT. The CDR3 nucleotides are TGTGCCAGCAGTGAGCAGGGGGGTTATGGCTACACCTTC. It encodes CASSEQGGYGYTF.

The chain has TRBV19 and TRBJ1-1, with 9 bases matching TRBD1. CDR1 and CDR2 (germline): LNHDA, SQIVND (reference sequence). The CDR3 contains 14 residues. V gave up 3 bases and J gave up 11 bases; unmatched junction bases: 10. The CDR3 DNA reads as TGTGCCAGTAGTATCGGGGGACAGGGCCTAGACGCTTTCTTT. This translates into CASSIGGQGLDAFF.

The V and J genes are TRBV11-2 and TRBJ2-7; 8 bases are shared with TRBD1. The length of the CDR3 is 17 residues. V shed 0 bases and J 6 bases; nucleotides not matched to a gene: 13. Germline assignment: CDR1 SGHAT and CDR2 FQNNGV. The CDR3 region is CASSLDETGTGASEQYF. CDR3 DNA: TGTGCCAGCAGCTTAGATGAAACCGGGACAGGAGCCTCCGAGCAGTACTTC. The full variable domain, with the rest looked up from reference TRBV11-2 and TRBJ2-7, is EAGVAQSPRYKIIEKRQSVAFWCNPISGHATLYWYQQILGQGPKLLIQFQNNGVVDDSQLPKDRFSAERLKGVDSTLKIQPAKLEDSAVYLCASSLDETGTGASEQYFGPGTRLTVT.

The sample holds one count of this clone. The CDR3 loop is CASTSTDSFNQPQHF. The DNA for the CDR3 is TGTGCCAGCACCAGCACGGACAGTTTCAATCAGCCCCAGCATTTT. This sequence joins TRBV6-6 and TRBJ1-5; TRBD1 is a possible D gene (6 bases). The V end lost 7 bases, the J end lost 3 bases, and 16 bases lay between the germline ends. The CDR3 contains 15 residues. Germline-derived CDR1 and CDR2 are MNHNY and SVGAGI (reference sequence).

V gene TRBV5-1 combines with J gene TRBJ1-1; D remains unclear. This CDR3 is 13 amino acids long. V shed 5 bases and J shed 4 bases, with 12 bases lying between them. From germline, CDR1 is SGHRS and CDR2 YFSETQ. CDR3 protein: CASSPGTSTEAFF. DNA for the CDR3: TGCGCCAGCAGTCCGGGAACGAGCACTGAAGCTTTCTTT.